A single sample gave rise to the 27 T cell receptor beta chains below, sequenced in a study of T-cell memory formation after mild COVID-19. MiXCR, run by TCRdb on the 5' RACE reads, gives a single entry per CDR3 protein. The data contain about 150,000 distinct CDR3 sequences, more than 14% of them singletons. Sequenced: PBMCs or a T cell subset sorted from them (not recorded which). These receptors originate from an adult woman who had mild COVID-19 (a few samples of this study predate the infection). Cell type and time point are not known.

The chain carries TRBV30 and TRBJ2-7, with 11 bases lining up with TRBD2. Germline loops: CDR1 GTSNPN, CDR2 SVGIG (reference sequence). The CDR3 contains 14 residues. V lost 4 bases to trimming and J lost 6 bases; unmatched junction nucleotides: 8. DNA of the CDR3: TGTGCCTGGACCCGGGGACTAGCGGTTGGCGAGCAGTACTTC. It specifies CAWTRGLAVGEQYF. The whole variable domain, remainder taken from reference TRBV30 and TRBJ2-7, is SQTIHQWPATLVQPVGSPLSLECTVEGTSNPNLYWYRQAAGRGLQLLFYSVGIGQISSEVPQNLSASRPQDRQFILSSKKLLLSDSGFYLCAWTRGLAVGEQYFGPGTRLTVT.

CDR3 nucleotides: TGTGCCAGCAGCTTAACGGCCGGGATGGAGACCCAGTACTTC. Protein sequence: CASSLTAGMETQYF. The chain carries TRBV7-2 and TRBJ2-5, with D possibly TRBD2 on 5 matching bases. CDR3 size: 14 residues. V dropped 2 bases and J dropped 5 bases, with 12 bases sitting between them. Germline V gene sequence: CDR1 SGHTA, CDR2 FQGNSA.

This clonotype appeared a few times. The chain employs TRBV12-3 or TRBV12-4 and TRBJ2-5; TRBD1 matches 7 bases. V shed 6 bases, J shed 5 bases, and the junction held 6 bases outside the gene matches. This CDR3 is built from 13 residues. CDR3 amino acids: CASRNDRVETQYF. The CDR3 DNA reads TGTGCCAGCAGAAATGACAGGGTGGAGACCCAGTACTTC.

This clonotype was seen a handful of times. The V gene is TRBV5-1, the J gene TRBJ2-3; 11 positions agree with TRBD2. CDR1 and CDR2 from the germline V gene are SGHRS and YFSETQ. V lost 1 base, J lost 5 bases, and 9 bases stayed unmatched. The CDR3 runs to 17 residues. CDR3 region: CASSLIRLAGREDTQYF. CDR3 DNA sequence: TGCGCCAGCAGCTTGATCAGACTAGCGGGGAGGGAAGATACGCAGTATTTT.

The table lists this clonotype with a few counts. CDR3 sequence reads: CASSLGVANEQFF. CDR3 nucleotide sequence: TGCGCCAGCAGCTTGGGGGTGGCCAATGAGCAGTTCTTC. This chain links TRBV5-1 with TRBJ2-1; no firm D call. The CDR3 covers 13 residues. V was shortened by 0 bases and J by 6 bases, with 7 bases between the two germline ends. Germline assignment: CDR1 SGHRS and CDR2 YFSETQ.

This clonotype was seen a handful of times. The genes are TRBV2 and TRBJ1-3; a weak D match, TRBD1 (5 bases). Germline-derived CDR1 and CDR2 are SNHLY and FYNNEI. Trimming shortened V by 3 bases and J by 0 bases, and 9 bases separated the two germline ends. The CDR3 covers 15 residues. The DNA for the CDR3 is TGTGCCAGCAGTGAGGCAGGGATCTCTGGAAACACCATATATTTT. As protein: CASSEAGISGNTIYF.

The chain uses TRBV20-1 and TRBJ2-3, with D maybe TRBD2 (6 bases). Germline assignment: CDR1 DFQATT and CDR2 SNEGSKA (reference sequence). CDR3 size: 17 residues. The V and J ends lost 7 bases and 3 bases respectively, with 26 bases between them. The CDR3 DNA reads TGCAGTGTCGAGACTAGTCTCTCCCTAAAGAGAACAGATACGCAGTATTTT. It yields the protein CSVETSLSLKRTDTQYF.

In its sample, this clonotype was seen a few times. The chain couples TRBV5-1 to TRBJ1-1; the match to TRBD1 covers 7 bases. Trimming at V came to 5 bases and at J to 12 bases, leaving 7 bases not matched to a gene. Per the germline V gene, CDR1 is SGHRS and CDR2 is YFSETQ. This CDR3 spans 11 amino acids. CDR3 protein: CASRRGQVTFF. CDR3 bases: TGCGCCAGCAGAAGGGGGCAGGTGACTTTCTTT. The whole variable domain, remainder taken from reference TRBV5-1 and TRBJ1-1, is KAGVTQTPRYLIKTRGQQVTLSCSPISGHRSVSWYQQTPGQGLQFLFEYFSETQRNKGNFPGRFSGRQFSNSRSEMNVSTLELGDSALYLCASRRGQVTFFGQGTRLTVV.

This chain joins TRBV24-1 and TRBJ2-1; D is undetermined. This CDR3 is built from 14 residues. V was trimmed by 3 bases and J by 4 bases, leaving 9 bases between them. Germline CDR1 KGHDR, CDR2 SFDVKD. The CDR3 DNA reads TGTGCCACCAGTGATAGGGCTCGGTACAATGAGCAGTTCTTC. Protein: CATSDRARYNEQFF.

This clonotype turned up a few times. Sequence at one end of the junction differs from germline and may be a read error. The gene calls are TRBV29-1 and TRBJ2-1; tentatively, D is TRBD2 (6 bases). Germline assignment: CDR1 SQVTM and CDR2 ANQGSEA. The CDR3 has 14 residues. CDR3 in amino acids: CSVEGIAAFNEQFF. Here the CDR3 DNA reads TGCAGCGTCGAAGGAATAGCGGCCTTCAATGAGCAGTTCTTC.

This clonotype was seen a few times. The chain recombines TRBV5-1 with TRBJ2-5, with D perhaps TRBD1 or TRBD2 (5 bases each). The V gene lost 3 bases and the J gene lost 5 bases, with 17 bases spanning the gap. The CDR3 is made up of 15 amino acids. Germline V gene sequence: CDR1 SGHRS, CDR2 YFSETQ. The CDR3 nucleotides are TGCGCCAGCAGCTCCCCACGAGGGGCTGAGGAGACCCAGTACTTC. It encodes CASSSPRGAEETQYF.

The chain recombines TRBV7-4 with TRBJ1-2; D uncertain. CDR1 and CDR2 from the germline V gene are SGHVT and SQSDAQ. The CDR3 contains 11 residues. V shed 7 bases and J shed 4 bases, with 7 bases lying between them. CDR3 sequence (DNA): TGTGCCAGCAACCTGGCCTATGGCTACACCTTC. Translation: CASNLAYGYTF.

The chain links TRBV6-5 to TRBJ2-5; 7 bases map to TRBD2. After removal of 0 bases from V and 7 bases from J, the junction contained 8 bases not matched to a gene. Looked up from germline, CDR1 is MNHEY and CDR2 is SVGAGI. The CDR3 is 15 residues long. The CDR3 nucleotides read TGTGCCAGCAGTTACTCGAACCGGGAGGTGGGGACCCAGTACTTC. It specifies CASSYSNREVGTQYF.

The chain employs TRBV2 and TRBJ2-5; 8 bases match TRBD2. The CDR3 consists of 16 residues. The germline gives CDR1 SNHLY, CDR2 FYNNEI. V lost 6 bases and J lost 4; bases outside the gene matches: 13. In DNA, the CDR3 is TGTGCCAGCAGGGGCAGGACTAGCCCGGGGGGAGAGACCCAGTACTTC. This gives the protein CASRGRTSPGGETQYF.

This clonotype has a count of ten or more. The J gene is TRBJ2-5, the V gene TRBV7-6; D tentatively reads TRBD1 or TRBD2 (6 bases each). The V end lost 4 bases, the J end lost 1 base, and 16 bases lay between the germline ends. The CDR3 length is 16 residues. Germline V lookup: CDR1 SGHVS, CDR2 FNYEAQ. This CDR3 is CASSSGLNRVQETQYF. DNA for the CDR3: TGTGCCAGCAGCTCCGGACTAAACAGGGTCCAAGAGACCCAGTACTTC.

Only a few counts were recorded for this clonotype. This rearrangement joins TRBV29-1 to TRBJ2-2; perhaps D is TRBD1 or TRBD2 (5 bases each). CDR1 and CDR2 (germline): SQVTM, ANQGSEA. V lost 5 bases and J lost 7, with 14 bases in between. CDR3 length: 13 residues. The CDR3 here is CSVSRGFSGELFF. The CDR3 nucleotides read TGCAGCGTTTCGAGGGGCTTTAGCGGGGAGCTGTTTTTT.

V gene TRBV27 combines with J gene TRBJ2-3; tentative D call: TRBD2 (5 bases). Germline V CDR1 and CDR2: MNHEY, SMNVEV (reference sequence). The CDR3 has 17 residues. V lost 0 bases, J lost 0 bases, and 13 bases lay in between. The CDR3 DNA reads as TGTGCCAGCAGTTTATCGAAACGGGAATGGAGCACAGATACGCAGTATTTT. Its protein is CASSLSKREWSTDTQYF.

Only a few counts were recorded for this clonotype. The CDR3 reads CASSLALARTGELFF. CDR3 DNA sequence: TGCGCCAGCAGCTTGGCACTAGCAAGGACCGGGGAGCTGTTTTTT. The chain recombines TRBV5-1 with TRBJ2-2, with D possibly TRBD2 on 6 matching bases. The CDR3 runs 15 residues. Germline V gene data show CDR1 as SGHRS and CDR2 as YFSETQ. Trimming removed 0 bases from V and 5 bases from J, with 11 bases in between.

The V and J genes are TRBV29-1 and TRBJ1-2; possibly TRBD1 for D (5 bases). Germline V gene data show CDR1 as SQVTM and CDR2 as ANQGSEA. The CDR3 has 13 residues. With 3 bases removed from V and 2 bases from J, the gap between germline ends came to 10 bases. The CDR3, as DNA: TGCAGCGTTGATCAATCAGGGAACTATGGCTACACCTTC. Amino acids: CSVDQSGNYGYTF.

This chain links TRBV20-1 with TRBJ1-5, with 8 bases lining up with TRBD1. J was trimmed by 7 bases and V by 7 bases; bases with no gene match: 9. CDR3 length: 13 amino acids. Germline V gene data show CDR1 as DFQATT and CDR2 as SNEGSKA (reference sequence). The CDR3 sequence is CSVGQGLGQPQHF. CDR3 nucleotide sequence: TGCAGTGTCGGACAGGGACTAGGGCAGCCCCAGCATTTT.

CDR3: CASSSAALNTEAFF. The DNA for the CDR3 is TGCGCCAGCAGCTCAGCCGCCCTAAACACTGAAGCTTTCTTT. This chain joins TRBV5-1 and TRBJ1-1; no clear D. The CDR3 extends over 14 amino acids. Germline V gene sequence: CDR1 SGHRS, CDR2 YFSETQ. Trimming stripped 3 bases from V and 2 bases from J, with 11 bases between.

V and J are TRBV7-8 and TRBJ2-2, with D possibly being TRBD1 (6 bases). Germline CDR1 reads SGHVS; CDR2 reads FQNEAQ. The CDR3 consists of 14 residues. Trimming removed 3 bases from V and 2 bases from J, with 7 bases in between. The CDR3 DNA is TGTGCCAGCAGCTTGGACAGTAACACCGGGGAGCTGTTTTTT. It codes for CASSLDSNTGELFF.

The chain has TRBV7-3 and TRBJ2-5; possible D gene TRBD2, 7 bases. CDR1 and CDR2 from the germline V gene are SGHTA and FQGTGA. The V and J ends lost 0 bases and 5 bases respectively, with 13 bases between them. The CDR3 is 15 amino acids. This CDR3 reads CASSLTGGRGETQYF. The CDR3 DNA sequence: TGTGCCAGCAGCTTAACTGGGGGGCGGGGGGAGACCCAGTACTTC. Variable domain in full (rest from reference TRBV7-3 and TRBJ2-5): GAGVSQTPSNKVTEKGKYVELRCDPISGHTALYWYRQSLGQGPEFLIYFQGTGAADDSGLPNDRFFAVRPEGSVSTLKIQRTERGDSAVYLCASSLTGGRGETQYFGPGTRLLVL.

The J gene is TRBJ1-1, the V gene TRBV5-1; no reliable D call. V was clipped by 0 bases and J by 3 bases, with 6 bases between them. Germline lookup yields CDR1 SGHRS and CDR2 YFSETQ. The CDR3 contains 13 residues. The CDR3 sequence: CASSLAADTEAFF. CDR3 DNA: TGCGCCAGCAGCTTGGCGGCCGACACTGAAGCTTTCTTT.

The chain couples TRBV12-3 or TRBV12-4 to TRBJ1-1; TRBD1 matches 7 bases. Trimming took 4 bases from V and 4 from J; bases not matched to a gene: 12. The CDR3 has 16 amino acids. CDR3 in amino acids: CASSSGTEDPGTEAFF. The CDR3 DNA reads TGTGCCAGCAGTTCCGGGACAGAGGACCCGGGCACTGAAGCTTTCTTT.

The V call is TRBV19, the J call TRBJ2-7; unclear D gene. Trimming pared 1 base from V and 2 bases from J, leaving 9 bases between. Per the germline V gene, CDR1 is LNHDA and CDR2 is SQIVND (reference sequence). This CDR3 has 14 amino acids. The CDR3, as DNA: TGTGCCAGTAGTATAGGTGCAGAAGCCTACGAGCAGTACTTC. It translates to CASSIGAEAYEQYF.

The V gene is TRBV7-2, the J gene TRBJ2-7; possibly TRBD1 for D (5 bases). This CDR3 has 13 amino acids. Germline lookup yields CDR1 SGHTA and CDR2 FQGNSA. Trimming left V 4 bases short and J 0 bases short, with 7 bases between. CDR3 in amino acids: CASSSRVSYEQYF. The CDR3, as DNA: TGTGCCAGCAGCTCCAGGGTCTCCTACGAGCAGTACTTC.